A few counts support the clone carrying this TCR beta chain. These data come from a study of identical twins. After template switching added a universal primer site, the resulting cDNA carried unique molecular identifiers. TCRdb redid the calling of the 5' RACE reads with MiXCR, one entry per CDR3 protein. The sample shows around 1.7 million distinct CDR3 sequences, around 29% of them seen only once. The CDR3 is 14 amino acids. In germline, CDR1 is SQVTM, CDR2 ANQGSEA. V was clipped by 4 bases and J by 1 base, with 11 bases between them. This chain connects TRBV29-1 to TRBJ1-5; maybe TRBD1 (5 bases). This TCR came from a newborn girl in good health. Sample: cord blood. The CDR3 DNA reads TGCAGCGTTGCCGGGGGGGTGAGCAATCAGCCCCAGCATTTT. Translated: CSVAGGVSNQPQHF.